Each of the 22 T cell receptor beta chains below was sequenced from the same sample in a study of patients and donors after allogeneic stem cell transplantation. TCRdb independently ran MiXCR on the RT-PCR reads; one entry per CDR3 protein. The sample has around 90,000 distinct CDR3 sequences, roughly 50% seen once; the top ten hold 61%. Sequencing was carried out using blood, either unsorted or a sorted T cell fraction (not recorded which). The receptors stem from a human donor who was either an allogeneic HSCT recipient or a stem cell or donor lymphocyte infusion donor (not recorded which). It is not recorded whose cells these are; they may come from a transplant donor.

In DNA, the CDR3 is TGCAGTGCCGCGGCGGCAGCGACGAACACTGAAGCTTTCTTT. This translates into CSAAAAATNTEAFF. The chain links TRBV20-1 to TRBJ1-1; D gene ambiguous. V was clipped by 6 bases and J by 1 base, with 15 bases between them. Germline V gives CDR1 DFQATT, CDR2 SNEGSKA (reference sequence). This CDR3 is built from 14 residues.

This sequence joins TRBV5-6 and TRBJ1-1; tentative D call: TRBD1 (5 bases). Trimming cost V 3 bases and J 2 bases, with 14 bases left between them. The CDR3 totals 15 residues. Germline CDR1 SGHDT, CDR2 YYEEEE. The CDR3 region has the DNA TGTGCCAGCAGCTCTTACAGGTTCATCAACACTGAAGCTTTCTTT. Protein: CASSSYRFINTEAFF.

The V call is TRBV28, the J call TRBJ1-5; D unclear. The V end lost 4 bases, the J end lost 2 bases, and 6 bases lay between the germline ends. The CDR3 spans 13 residues. Germline CDR1 reads MDHEN; CDR2 reads SYDVKM. CDR3 DNA: TGTGCCAGCAGTTGGAGCCGCAATCAGCCCCAGCATTTT. Residues: CASSWSRNQPQHF.

Comment on this clonotype: The junction does not match germline at one end; this may be a read error. The chain recombines TRBV7-7 with TRBJ1-1, with D possibly being TRBD1 (5 bases). From germline, CDR1 is SSHAT and CDR2 FNYEAQ (reference sequence). CDR3 length equals 13 residues. The CDR3 nucleotides read TGTGCTAGCAGCCGAGACAGTGGAACTGAAGCTTTCTTT. This translates into CASSRDSGTEAFF.

The chain combines TRBV10-3 with TRBJ2-1; D perhaps matches TRBD1 (5 bases). The germline V gene has CDR1 ENHRY and CDR2 SYGVKD. The CDR3 is made up of 12 amino acids. Trimming cost V 11 bases and J 0 bases, with 8 bases left between them. Here the CDR3 DNA reads TGTGCCGCTCAGGGCTCCTACAATGAGCAGTTCTTC. It translates to CAAQGSYNEQFF.

J is TRBJ2-1 and V is TRBV28; D is possibly TRBD2 (5 bases). Germline loops: CDR1 MDHEN, CDR2 SYDVKM. CDR3 length: 11 residues. The germline V and J ends were trimmed by 11 bases and 7 bases, with 12 bases remaining between them. CDR3 sequence (DNA): TGTGCCTCCCAGCGGCTGAATGAGCAGTTCTTC. This encodes CASQRLNEQFF.

This chain joins TRBV30 and TRBJ1-1; D is perhaps TRBD1 (5 bases). Trimming removed 0 bases at V and 11 bases at J, with 16 bases between. The germline CDR1 and CDR2 sequences are GTSNPN and SVGIG (reference sequence). This CDR3 contains 13 residues. CDR3 residues: CAWSVTGPLNAFF. The DNA of the CDR3 is TGTGCCTGGAGTGTAACGGGGCCCTTAAACGCTTTCTTT.

The rearrangement links TRBV7-9 to TRBJ2-1, with no clear D. Germline V CDR1 and CDR2: SEHNR, FQNEAQ (reference sequence). This CDR3 has 12 residues. Trimming left V 1 base short and J 13 bases short, with 11 bases between. The CDR3 region has the DNA TGTGCCAGCAGCTTAGAGTACGCGGCCCAGTTCTTC. Encoded protein: CASSLEYAAQFF. Together with reference TRBV7-9 and TRBJ2-1, the CDR3 gives the full variable domain: DTGVSQNPRHKITKRGQNVTFRCDPISEHNRLYWYRQTLGQGPEFLTYFQNEAQLEKSRLLSDRFSAERPKGSFSTLEIQRTEQGDSAMYLCASSLEYAAQFFGPGTRLTVL.

The genes are TRBV4-3 and TRBJ1-2, with D possibly matching TRBD1 (6 bases). The germline V and J ends were trimmed by 0 bases and 3 bases, with 20 bases remaining between them. The CDR3 is made up of 18 amino acids. Germline assignment: CDR1 LGHNA and CDR2 YSLEER. The CDR3 coding sequence is TGCGCCAGCAGCCAAGACCCGAAGTTAGGAGGGGGTTACTATGGCTACACCTTC. Amino acids: CASSQDPKLGGGYYGYTF.

The table lists this clonotype with a few counts. This chain uses TRBV10-3 with TRBJ1-1, with D possibly matching TRBD1 (6 bases). V gave up 7 bases and J gave up 0 bases, with 15 bases separating them. Germline V gene lookup returns CDR1 ENHRY and CDR2 SYGVKD. The CDR3 is 15 residues long. The CDR3 nucleotides are TGTGCCATCAAGAAGGACAGTAACATGAACACTGAAGCTTTCTTT. Residues: CAIKKDSNMNTEAFF.

The rearrangement uses TRBV29-1 and TRBJ2-3; TRBD2 aligns across 9 bases. From germline, CDR1 is SQVTM and CDR2 ANQGSEA. The V and J ends lost 4 bases and 5 bases, in that order; junction bases with no gene match: 1. The CDR3 extends over 12 amino acids. CDR3 nucleotides: TGCAGCGTTGCTAGCGGGAAAGATACGCAGTATTTT. Translating gives CSVASGKDTQYF.

This rearrangement joins TRBV29-1 to TRBJ2-7; 7 bases line up with TRBD2. Unmatched junction bases numbered 5, after V lost 0 bases and J lost 0 bases. The CDR3 is 15 residues long. Germline V gene lookup returns CDR1 SQVTM and CDR2 ANQGSEA. DNA for the CDR3: TGCAGCGTTGAAGATCCTGGCGGGAGCTCCTACGAGCAGTACTTC. It codes for CSVEDPGGSSYEQYF.

This clonotype was picked up a small number of times. V usage is TRBV18 and J usage is TRBJ1-1, with D unclear. The CDR3 extends over 11 amino acids. V shed 2 bases and J shed 4 bases, with 2 bases lying between them. Germline-derived CDR1 and CDR2 are KGHSH and LQKENI. This CDR3 reads CASSPVTEAFF. In nucleotides, the CDR3 is TGTGCCAGCTCACCAGTCACTGAAGCTTTCTTT.

Only a few counts were recorded for this clonotype. The V gene is TRBV12-3 or TRBV12-4, the J gene TRBJ1-2; D is ambiguous. The CDR3 loop spans 14 amino acids. Trimming took 3 bases from V and 5 from J, leaving 13 bases between them. Here the CDR3 reads CASSLGSRLYGYTF. CDR3 sequence (DNA): TGTGCCAGCAGTTTGGGCAGTCGTTTATATGGCTACACCTTC.

The gene calls are TRBV29-1 and TRBJ1-1; D ambiguous. Deletions cut 4 bases from V and 1 base from J, with 7 bases between. The CDR3 consists of 12 residues. The V gene's germline CDR1 is SQVTM and CDR2 ANQGSEA. The CDR3 spells CSVVWGNTEAFF. The CDR3 region has the DNA TGCAGCGTTGTCTGGGGGAACACTGAAGCTTTCTTT.

The rearrangement uses TRBV7-9 and TRBJ1-1, with no clear D. Germline CDR1 is SEHNR and CDR2 is FQNEAQ (reference sequence). The CDR3 extends over 14 amino acids. The ends were cut back, 7 bases at V and 2 bases at J, with 14 bases in the middle. The DNA for the CDR3 is TGTGCCAGCAACCGAAATGTAGCTAACACTGAAGCTTTCTTT. Encoded protein: CASNRNVANTEAFF.

The rearrangement joins TRBV9 to TRBJ1-2; TRBD1 might be the D (6 bases). The CDR3 extends over 13 amino acids. V was shortened by 0 bases and J by 4 bases, with 7 bases between the two germline ends. Germline V CDR1 and CDR2: SGDLS, YYNGEE. CDR3 residues: CASSVGGAYGYTF. The CDR3 DNA is TGTGCCAGCAGCGTAGGGGGGGCCTATGGCTACACCTTC.

This clonotype appeared a few times. The chain carries TRBV7-2 and TRBJ1-1; a possible D gene is TRBD1 (6 bases). Trimming pared 5 bases from V and 1 base from J, leaving 17 bases between. The CDR3 sequence is 16 residues long. CDR1 and CDR2 from the germline V gene are SGHTA and FQGNSA. The CDR3, as DNA: TGTGCCAGCAGCGAAACCTCCGGGACACGGAACACTGAAGCTTTCTTT. Its translation is CASSETSGTRNTEAFF.

This clonotype appeared many times. J is TRBJ1-1 and V is TRBV20-1, with D hard to call. CDR3 length: 11 amino acids. Trimming took 7 bases from V and 1 from J, leaving 7 bases between them. Germline values: CDR1 DFQATT, CDR2 SNEGSKA (reference sequence). The CDR3: CSGGWNTEAFF. In nucleotides, the CDR3 is TGCAGTGGGGGATGGAACACTGAAGCTTTCTTT.

The V call is TRBV6-5, the J call TRBJ1-1; D remains unclear. V was shortened by 5 bases and J by 3 bases, with 10 bases between the two germline ends. The germline gives CDR1 MNHEY, CDR2 SVGAGI. The CDR3 sequence is 13 residues long. The DNA of the CDR3 is TGTGCCAGCAGTAGAAGACGGGACACTGAAGCTTTCTTT. Amino acids: CASSRRRDTEAFF.

The chain is built from TRBV9 and TRBJ1-2, with D hard to call. The CDR3 covers 13 residues. Trimming stripped 3 bases from V and 6 bases from J, with 12 bases between. Germline lookup yields CDR1 SGDLS and CDR2 YYNGEE. The CDR3, as DNA: TGTGCCAGCAGCGATCCTCGGAAAAATGGCTACACCTTC. It is translated as CASSDPRKNGYTF.

This clonotype was detected once. This chain uses TRBV28 with TRBJ1-2; possible D gene TRBD1, 5 bases. Trimming left V 9 bases short and J 6 bases short, with 23 bases between. CDR1 and CDR2 (germline): MDHEN, SYDVKM. This CDR3 spans 15 amino acids. Here the CDR3 DNA reads TGTGCCAGTCAAAATGCGGGGACCGTGAACAATGGCTACACCTTC. It codes for CASQNAGTVNNGYTF.